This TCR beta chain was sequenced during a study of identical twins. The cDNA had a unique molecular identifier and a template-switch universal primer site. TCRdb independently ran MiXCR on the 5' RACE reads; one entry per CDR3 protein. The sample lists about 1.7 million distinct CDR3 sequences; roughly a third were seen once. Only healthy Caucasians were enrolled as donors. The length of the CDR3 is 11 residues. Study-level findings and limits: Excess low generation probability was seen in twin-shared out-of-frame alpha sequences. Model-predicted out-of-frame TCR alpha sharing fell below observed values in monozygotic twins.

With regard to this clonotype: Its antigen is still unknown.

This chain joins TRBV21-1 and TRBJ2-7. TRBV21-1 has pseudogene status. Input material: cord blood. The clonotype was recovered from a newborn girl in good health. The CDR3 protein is CATYSPYEQYF. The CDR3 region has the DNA TGTGCCACCTACAGTCCCTACGAGCAGTACTTC.